Presented here are 19 T cell receptor beta chains from one specimen sequenced in a study of blood T cell repertoires in COVID-19. TCRdb's copy holds only in-frame clones and misses some; the assay was immunoSEQ multiplex PCR. The repertoire holds hundreds of thousands of clones, with 80% to 90% as singletons. Sequenced input: PBMCs or T cells enriched from blood (not recorded which). These receptor sequences come from a woman aged 18-35 years who had recovered from COVID-19.

The rearrangement links TRBV10-3 to TRBJ1-1, with D perhaps TRBD1 (6 bases). V was cut by 2 bases and J by 2 bases, with 9 bases left in between. The germline V gene encodes CDR1 ENHRY and CDR2 SYGVKD. The CDR3 runs 14 residues. The CDR3 DNA reads TGTGCCATCAGTGAGGAAGGGGGTAACACTGAAGCTTTCTTT. It is translated as CAISEEGGNTEAFF.

J is TRBJ1-5 and V is TRBV29-1; TRBD1 matches at 8 bases. Germline assignment: CDR1 SQVTM and CDR2 ANQGSEA. The V gene end was trimmed by 5 bases and the J gene end by 2 bases; junction bases not matched to a gene: 5. The CDR3 consists of 14 residues. The CDR3 DNA reads as TGCAGCGTTTCTCCGGGACAGGGCAATCAGCCCCAGCATTTT. This sequence encodes CSVSPGQGNQPQHF. The full variable domain, its missing parts supplied by reference TRBV29-1 and TRBJ1-5, is SAVISQKPSRDICQRGTSLTIQCQVDSQVTMMFWYRQQPGQSLTLIATANQGSEATYESGFVIDKFPISRPNLTFSTLTVSNMSPEDSSIYLCSVSPGQGNQPQHFGDGTRLSIL.

This clone was seen a single time. The chain carries TRBV11-2 and TRBJ2-5; 7 bases match TRBD1. The length of the CDR3 is 15 residues. CDR1 and CDR2 from the germline V gene are SGHAT and FQNNGV. V was clipped by 5 bases and J by 5 bases; unmatched bases: 11. The CDR3 loop is CASSPGQTFLETQYF. As DNA, the CDR3 is TGTGCCAGCAGCCCGGGACAGACATTTTTGGAGACCCAGTACTTC.

The chain recombines TRBV6-5 with TRBJ1-1; D perhaps matches TRBD1 (5 bases). Per germline, CDR1 MNHEY and CDR2 SVGAGI. The CDR3 is made up of 13 amino acids. V was shortened by 2 bases and J by 5 bases, with 9 bases between the two germline ends. CDR3 bases: TGTGCCAGCAGTTACGGGGGGAGTACTGAAGCTTTCTTT. Translated, it gives CASSYGGSTEAFF.

The rearrangement uses TRBV3-1 (or the pseudogene TRBV3-2) and TRBJ2-1; 8 nucleotides agree with TRBD2. Looked up from germline, CDR1 is LGHDT and CDR2 is YNNKEL (reference sequence). This CDR3 contains 16 residues. With 8 bases clipped from V and 3 bases from J, the junction kept 12 bases outside the gene matches. CDR3 protein: CASSPRLSGGYNEQFF. The CDR3 DNA follows: TGTGCCAGCTCCCCCAGGTTAAGCGGGGGCTACAATGAGCAGTTCTTC.

The chain links TRBV24-1 to TRBJ2-1, with 7 bases fitting TRBD2. From germline, CDR1 is KGHDR and CDR2 SFDVKD. The CDR3 consists of 13 residues. V was pared by 9 bases and J by 6 bases, with 7 bases of the junction left unmatched. CDR3 sequence reads: CATSGLEGNEQFF. The CDR3 bases are TGTGCCACCTCCGGACTAGAGGGCAATGAGCAGTTCTTC.

The DNA of the CDR3 is TGTGCCTGGACCAAGATCGGGGATTCCCTTAATTCACCCCTCCACTTT. This codes for CAWTKIGDSLNSPLHF. The chain joins TRBV30 to TRBJ1-6; no firm D call. Trimming removed 4 bases at V and 6 bases at J, with 19 bases between. CDR1 and CDR2 (germline): GTSNPN, SVGIG (reference sequence). CDR3 length: 16 amino acids.

This clone was observed a single time. V gene TRBV6-5 combines with J gene TRBJ2-1, with D maybe TRBD2 (7 bases). This CDR3 is built from 13 residues. V shed 5 bases and J shed 7 bases, with 12 bases lying between them. Germline assignment: CDR1 MNHEY and CDR2 SVGAGI. CDR3 nucleotide sequence: TGTGCCAGCAGTCGGGGGGCTCTAAATGAGCAGTTCTTC. It codes for CASSRGALNEQFF.

The V call is TRBV23-1, the J call TRBJ1-6, with 9 bases aligning to TRBD1. TRBV23-1 is labeled an ORF, and its function is uncertain. V trimming: 0 bases; J trimming: 3 bases; junction bases outside the gene matches: 18. There are 22 residues in the CDR3. CDR3: CASSQSQWDRAFNILYNSPLHF. Written as DNA, the CDR3 is TGCGCCAGCAGTCAATCCCAATGGGACAGGGCGTTTAATATCCTCTATAATTCACCCCTCCACTTT.

The V call is TRBV7-9, the J call TRBJ1-4; 7 bases match TRBD1. The CDR3 covers 14 residues. Germline V gene lookup returns CDR1 SEHNR and CDR2 FQNEAQ (reference sequence). J lost 6 bases, V lost 2 bases, and 3 bases had no gene match. The CDR3 loop reads CASSLRGPDEKLFF. CDR3 DNA sequence: TGTGCCAGCAGCTTAAGGGGGCCTGATGAAAAACTGTTTTTT. Full variable domain (rest looked up from reference TRBV7-9 and TRBJ1-4): DTGVSQNPRHKITKRGQNVTFRCDPISEHNRLYWYRQTLGQGPEFLTYFQNEAQLEKSRLLSDRFSAERPKGSFSTLEIQRTEQGDSAMYLCASSLRGPDEKLFFGSGTQLSVL.

In this sample, this clone turned up once. V is TRBV27 and J is TRBJ2-1, with 9 bases matching TRBD1. This CDR3 spans 16 amino acids. Trimming cost V 4 bases and J 7 bases; bases outside gene matches: 11. Per germline, CDR1 MNHEY and CDR2 SMNVEV (reference sequence). CDR3 region: CASSSLKGTGWNEQFF. CDR3 sequence (DNA): TGTGCCAGCAGTTCACTCAAAGGGACAGGGTGGAATGAGCAGTTCTTC.

The chain employs TRBV29-1 and TRBJ1-1, with a possible D match to TRBD1 (5 bases). Germline CDR1 reads SQVTM; CDR2 reads ANQGSEA. This CDR3 contains 14 residues. Trimming took off 0 bases at V and 4 bases at J, with 12 bases between the two ends. The CDR3 DNA reads TGCAGCGTTGAAGAGGCAGGGAGGGGCACTGAAGCTTTCTTT. It codes for CSVEEAGRGTEAFF.

The chain employs TRBV5-1 and TRBJ2-7; 7 bases map to TRBD1. The trim removed 0 bases at V and 0 bases at J, leaving 3 bases unmatched. The CDR3 extends over 15 amino acids. The germline V gene encodes CDR1 SGHRS and CDR2 YFSETQ. CDR3 sequence reads: CASSLGAGGSYEQYF. CDR3 coding DNA: TGCGCCAGCAGCTTGGGGGCAGGGGGCTCCTACGAGCAGTACTTC.

The gene calls are TRBV6-5 and TRBJ1-5; D ambiguous. The CDR3 consists of 13 residues. The V end lost 6 bases, the J end lost 5 bases, and 11 bases lay between the germline ends. CDR1 is MNHEY, CDR2 SVGAGI, per germline. The CDR3 sequence: CASSDRRYQPQHF. CDR3 nucleotides: TGTGCCAGCAGCGATCGGCGGTATCAGCCCCAGCATTTT.

The chain links TRBV12-3 or TRBV12-4 to TRBJ2-1; D gene ambiguous. V lost 4 bases to trimming and J lost 8 bases, with 12 bases between them. CDR3 length: 13 amino acids. As DNA, the CDR3 is TGTGCCAGCAGTTCGGGTATCCGGGATGAGCAGTTCTTC. Protein product: CASSSGIRDEQFF.

V gene TRBV7-2 combines with J gene TRBJ1-1; D gene uncertain. The CDR3 runs to 13 residues. The V end was cut by 5 bases, the J end by 4 bases, with 11 bases between. CDR1 SGHTA and CDR2 FQGNSA come from the germline V gene. The CDR3 DNA sequence: TGTGCCAGCAGCGCCCTCGGAGGCACTGAAGCTTTCTTT. Translation gives CASSALGGTEAFF.

The chain carries TRBV10-3 and TRBJ1-5; D is possibly TRBD1 (5 bases). The V gene lost 3 bases and the J gene lost 5 bases, with 17 bases spanning the gap. Germline V gene data show CDR1 as ENHRY and CDR2 as SYGVKD. The CDR3 is 16 amino acids. The CDR3 sequence: CAISEDRREGDQPQHF. Here the CDR3 DNA reads TGTGCCATCAGTGAAGATCGGAGGGAAGGGGATCAGCCCCAGCATTTT.

The rearrangement joins TRBV6-1 to TRBJ2-3; 9 nucleotides match TRBD1. This CDR3 region has 15 residues. Germline V gene data show CDR1 as MNHNS and CDR2 as SASEGT. Trimming at V came to 0 bases and at J to 10 bases, leaving 8 bases not matched to a gene. CDR3 in amino acids: CASSEASWGQGPQYF. The CDR3 DNA follows: TGTGCCAGCAGTGAAGCGAGTTGGGGACAGGGTCCGCAGTATTTT.

V gene TRBV19 combines with J gene TRBJ2-1, with 12 bases fitting TRBD2. Losses at the gene ends were 6 bases for V and 7 bases for J; bases not matched to a gene: 19. CDR1 LNHDA and CDR2 SQIVND come from the germline V gene (reference sequence). This CDR3 is built from 19 residues. The CDR3 spells CASRGLAGPMIKGLNEQFF. The CDR3 DNA sequence: TGTGCCAGTAGAGGACTAGCGGGGCCCATGATTAAGGGTTTAAATGAGCAGTTCTTC.